Following are 23 T cell receptor beta chains from one sample sequenced in a study of T cells in Graves' hyperthyroidism and ophthalmopathy (dated by TCRdb to between 2018 and 2021). Libraries were made using multiplex PCR. Sequencing relied on an Illumina HiSeq 2000. The TCR beta CDR3 regions were amplified from the RNA transcripts. For the first round of RT-PCR on the TCR CDR3, the HTBI primer set was used together with the Qiagen OneStep RT-PCR kit. Using fastp trimming at Q25 and MiXCR clonotype assembly, TCRdb reanalyzed the public sequencing data and kept in-frame beta chains. Rows are unified per CDR3 protein, each entry keeping the most common DNA and genes. The sample records roughly 570,000 distinct CDR3 sequences, 40% to 55% of which are singletons. The ten top clones hold around 20% of the sample. Sequencing was performed on peripheral blood or thyroid tissue (not recorded which). Source of these receptors: an adult woman with Graves' disease, either hyperthyroidism or ophthalmopathy (not recorded which).

This chain connects TRBV6-5 to TRBJ1-1; unclear D gene. CDR3 length: 16 amino acids. Trimming cost V 0 bases and J 6 bases, with 17 bases left between them. CDR1 MNHEY and CDR2 SVGAGI come from the germline V gene. The CDR3 protein is CASSYSGRAGMAEAFF. CDR3 bases: TGTGCCAGCAGTTACTCCGGTCGGGCGGGTATGGCTGAAGCTTTCTTT.

This clonotype was observed a handful of times. The J gene is TRBJ2-7, the V gene TRBV9; 7 bases line up with TRBD1. Germline V lookup: CDR1 SGDLS, CDR2 YYNGEE. The J segment lost 6 bases and the V segment lost 3 bases, leaving 6 bases of the junction unmatched. The CDR3 totals 13 residues. The CDR3 reads CASSERQGGEQYF. The CDR3 bases are TGTGCCAGCAGCGAAAGACAGGGTGGCGAGCAGTACTTC.

The J gene is TRBJ1-4, the V gene TRBV20-1; possibly TRBD1 for D (6 bases). Germline V gene sequence: CDR1 DFQATT, CDR2 SNEGSKA (reference sequence). V was pared by 6 bases and J by 16 bases, with 15 bases between. CDR3 length: 10 residues. CDR3 DNA: TGCAGTGCCTTCCACGAGACAGGGTTTTTT. Protein product: CSAFHETGFF.

This clonotype occurred a few times. At one boundary the junction diverges from the germline segment, which might be a read error. The chain uses TRBV5-1 and TRBJ1-1, with 8 bases aligning to TRBD1. This CDR3 is 15 amino acids long. Germline CDR1 SGHRS, CDR2 YFSETQ. CDR3 in DNA: TGTGCCAGCAGCTTCACGACAGGGGTGAACACTGAAGCTTTCTTT. Translation gives CASSFTTGVNTEAFF.

This clonotype was picked up many times. The CDR3 loop reads CATSRGSGSTETQYF. The DNA for the CDR3 is TGTGCCACCAGCAGGGGAAGCGGGAGCACGGAGACCCAGTACTTC. This sequence joins TRBV15 and TRBJ2-5; TRBD2 agrees at 8 bases. The germline V gene encodes CDR1 LNHNV and CDR2 YYDKDF (reference sequence). Losses at the gene ends were 3 bases for V and 5 bases for J; bases not matched to a gene: 8. The CDR3 is made up of 15 amino acids.

This clonotype occurred many times. The gene calls are TRBV30 and TRBJ1-5, with TRBD1 as a possible D gene (5 bases). CDR3 length: 13 amino acids. V shed 3 bases and J shed 7 bases, with 13 bases lying between them. CDR1 and CDR2 (germline): GTSNPN, SVGIG (reference sequence). CDR3 nucleotide sequence: TGTGCCTGGAGCACATTCGGGGGACAGCCCCAGCATTTT. It encodes CAWSTFGGQPQHF.

This clonotype occurred a few times. The chain carries TRBV7-9 and TRBJ1-2; D is uncertain. Germline assignment: CDR1 SEHNR and CDR2 FQNEAQ (reference sequence). CDR3 length equals 12 residues. Trimming took 1 base from V and 8 from J, leaving 8 bases between them. The CDR3 DNA reads as TGTGCCAGCAGCTTAGACCGCCAGGGCTACACCTTC. Protein product: CASSLDRQGYTF.

This sequence joins TRBV15 and TRBJ2-2; D possibly corresponds to TRBD2 (5 bases). Deletions cut 3 bases from V and 3 bases from J, with 11 bases between. There are 15 residues in the CDR3. The germline V gene has CDR1 LNHNV and CDR2 YYDKDF (reference sequence). Here the CDR3 DNA reads TGTGCCACCAGCAGTCGGACGGGATACACCGGGGAGCTGTTTTTT. It encodes CATSSRTGYTGELFF.

The chain joins TRBV9 to TRBJ2-3; TRBD2 agrees at 8 bases. Losses at the gene ends were 5 bases for V and 5 bases for J; bases not matched to a gene: 4. The CDR3 has 13 amino acids. Per germline, CDR1 SGDLS and CDR2 YYNGEE. CDR3 coding DNA: TGTGCCAGCAGAGCGGGAGAACAAGATACGCAGTATTTT. The encoded protein is CASRAGEQDTQYF.

V usage is TRBV24-1 and J usage is TRBJ2-7; 7 positions match TRBD2. V gave up 4 bases and J gave up 7 bases; unmatched junction bases: 3. The CDR3 length is 12 residues. From germline, CDR1 is KGHDR and CDR2 SFDVKD. CDR3 bases: TGTGCCACCAGTGAGGCGGGAGATGAGCAGTACTTC. Amino acids: CATSEAGDEQYF.

This clonotype was counted only a few times. The rearrangement uses TRBV27 and TRBJ2-2; D unresolved. Germline V gives CDR1 MNHEY, CDR2 SMNVEV (reference sequence). Trimming removed 10 bases from V and 5 bases from J, with 14 bases in between. This CDR3 spans 13 amino acids. DNA of the CDR3: TGTGCCATCGCCACAAGAAGGACCGGGGAGCTGTTTTTT. As protein: CAIATRRTGELFF.

Regarding this clonotype: A read error may produce the germline difference seen at one junction end. The CDR3 here is CASSFGTSGKTGELYF. As DNA, the CDR3 is TGTGCCAGCAGCTTCGGGACTAGCGGGAAAACCGGGGAGCTGTACTTC. The genes are TRBV7-8 and TRBJ2-7; 13 positions agree with TRBD2. CDR1 and CDR2 from the germline V gene are SGHVS and FQNEAQ. This CDR3 comprises 16 residues. Full variable domain (rest looked up from reference TRBV7-8 and TRBJ2-7): GAGVSQSPRYKVAKRGQDVALRCDPISGHVSLFWYQQALGQGPEFLTYFQNEAQLDKSGLPSDRFFAERPEGSVSTLKIQRTQQEDSAVYLCASSFGTSGKTGELYFGPGTRLTVT.

For this clonotype: The junction shows a germline mismatch at one end, possibly a read error. The V call is TRBV7-9, the J call TRBJ2-7, with TRBD2 matching over 13 bases. The germline gives CDR1 SEHNR, CDR2 FQNEAQ (reference sequence). The CDR3 contains 15 residues. The CDR3 DNA sequence: TGTGCCAGCAGCTTTGGACTAGCGGGAGCGTACGGGCAGTACTTC. Protein: CASSFGLAGAYGQYF.

The count of this clonotype is one. V and J are TRBV2 and TRBJ1-6, with D possibly being TRBD1 (5 bases). Germline V gene sequence: CDR1 SNHLY, CDR2 FYNNEI. The CDR3 contains 13 residues. The CDR3 spells CASKGRENSPLHF. In nucleotides, the CDR3 is TGTGCTAGTAAGGGACGGGAAAATTCACCCCTCCACTTT.

This rearrangement joins TRBV19 to TRBJ2-5; D possibly corresponds to TRBD2 (7 bases). In germline, CDR1 is LNHDA, CDR2 SQIVND (reference sequence). The CDR3 runs to 14 residues. V was trimmed by 3 bases and J by 9 bases, leaving 17 bases between them. CDR3 amino acids: CASSMRGGGGAQYF. The CDR3 nucleotides are TGTGCCAGTAGTATGCGGGGAGGGGGAGGGGCCCAGTACTTC.

V is TRBV2 and J is TRBJ1-1, with TRBD1 matching over 8 bases. CDR3 length: 13 residues. V trimming: 8 bases; J trimming: 7 bases; junction bases outside the gene matches: 9. Germline V lookup: CDR1 SNHLY, CDR2 FYNNEI. For the CDR3, the DNA is TGTGCCAGCGGGAGACAGGGGAGAAATGAAGCTTTCTTT. It translates to CASGRQGRNEAFF.

This chain uses TRBV20-1 with TRBJ1-6; TRBD1 might be the D (5 bases). Germline V gives CDR1 DFQATT, CDR2 SNEGSKA (reference sequence). This CDR3 has 16 residues. V gave up 0 bases and J gave up 4 bases, with 13 bases separating them. The CDR3 region is CSARDRGASYNSPLHF. As DNA, the CDR3 is TGCAGTGCTAGAGACCGTGGGGCAAGTTATAATTCACCCCTCCACTTT.

At least ten counts were recorded for this clonotype. The chain carries TRBV2 and TRBJ2-6; a weak D match, TRBD2 (6 bases). The CDR3 covers 13 residues. Germline CDR1 SNHLY, CDR2 FYNNEI. The V gene lost 10 bases and the J gene lost 4 bases, with 11 bases spanning the gap. The CDR3 sequence: CATGLAGANVLTF. DNA of the CDR3: TGTGCCACAGGGCTAGCGGGGGCCAACGTCCTGACTTTC. Using reference TRBV2 and TRBJ2-6 for the parts outside the CDR3, the full variable domain is EPEVTQTPSHQVTQMGQEVILRCVPISNHLYFYWYRQILGQKVEFLVSFYNNEISEKSEIFDDQFSVERPDGSNFTLKIRSTKLEDSAMYFCATGLAGANVLTFGAGSRLTVL.

V usage is TRBV5-1 and J usage is TRBJ1-1, with D possibly matching TRBD1 (5 bases). Germline V gene lookup returns CDR1 SGHRS and CDR2 YFSETQ. CDR3 length: 13 amino acids. The ends were cut back, 2 bases at V and 4 bases at J, with 9 bases in the middle. CDR3 protein: CASSFDSSTEAFF. DNA of the CDR3: TGCGCCAGCAGCTTTGACAGCTCCACTGAAGCTTTCTTT. Full variable domain (missing parts from reference TRBV5-1 and TRBJ1-1): KAGVTQTPRYLIKTRGQQVTLSCSPISGHRSVSWYQQTPGQGLQFLFEYFSETQRNKGNFPGRFSGRQFSNSRSEMNVSTLELGDSALYLCASSFDSSTEAFFGQGTRLTVV.

This clonotype was counted at least ten times. This sequence joins TRBV3-1 and TRBJ2-6; D call uncertain. CDR1 LGHDT and CDR2 YNNKEL come from the germline V gene (reference sequence). The CDR3 is 17 residues long. Between the trimmed V and J ends, which lost 1 base and 0 bases, there was a span of 10 bases. The CDR3: CASSQGGSTSGANVLTF. CDR3 nucleotides: TGTGCCAGCAGCCAAGGGGGATCTACCTCTGGGGCCAACGTCCTGACTTTC.

This chain links TRBV10-3 with TRBJ1-6; tentatively, D is TRBD1 (5 bases). V lost 10 bases to trimming and J lost 2 bases, with 12 bases between them. Germline values: CDR1 ENHRY, CDR2 SYGVKD. This CDR3 comprises 14 residues. CDR3 nucleotides: TGTGCCACACGAGGGGCACCCTATAATTCACCCCTCCACTTT. Protein product: CATRGAPYNSPLHF.

This clonotype was observed a single time. A read error is possible here, since a much larger clone lies one base away. The CDR3 ends on some other residue instead of the conserved phenylalanine or tryptophan, so this is likely a read error. The chain recombines TRBV5-1 with TRBJ1-1; no reliable D call. This CDR3 region has 14 residues. V lost 1 base, J lost 1 base, and 8 bases lay in between. Germline V CDR1 and CDR2: SGHRS, YFSETQ. DNA for the CDR3: TGCGCCAGCAGCTTGCGTCAGGAGAACACTGAAGCTTTCTGT. Protein product: CASSLRQENTEAFC.

This clonotype was counted many times. V and J are TRBV24-1 and TRBJ1-3; a possible D gene is TRBD1 (5 bases). Germline lookup yields CDR1 KGHDR and CDR2 SFDVKD. The germline V and J ends were trimmed by 3 bases and 4 bases, with 6 bases remaining between them. This CDR3 has 13 residues. The CDR3 nucleotides read TGTGCCACCAGTGATCCAGGGGGAAACACCATATATTTT. Translated, it gives CATSDPGGNTIYF.